The 18 T cell receptor beta chains below come from one sample, sequenced in a study of yellow fever vaccine responses in identical twins. TCRdb re-called the RT-PCR reads with MiXCR, one entry per CDR3 protein. The data hold 13,000 or so distinct CDR3 sequences, with 84% observed a single time. The material sequenced was T cells from blood (PBMCs), unsorted or a sorted subset (not recorded which), taken before or after yellow fever vaccination (not recorded which). These receptors all come from a woman aged 18 to 35 who received the yellow fever vaccine.

This rearrangement joins TRBV7-6 to TRBJ2-1; TRBD1 might be the D (6 bases). The germline gives CDR1 SGHVS, CDR2 FNYEAQ. The CDR3 has 14 residues. V shed 5 bases and J shed 4 bases, with 12 bases lying between them. CDR3 in DNA: TGTGCCAGCAGCGAGGGGACACCTTACAATGAGCAGTTCTTC. Its protein is CASSEGTPYNEQFF.

The chain is built from TRBV18 and TRBJ2-3, with D hard to call. Germline CDR1 is KGHSH and CDR2 is LQKENI. The ends were cut back, 0 bases at V and 6 bases at J, with 10 bases in the middle. This CDR3 has 14 amino acids. CDR3 region: CASSPPELRDTQYF. In DNA, the CDR3 is TGTGCCAGCTCACCACCGGAACTACGGGATACGCAGTATTTT.

This clonotype was counted between two and nine times. V gene TRBV7-8 combines with J gene TRBJ1-2; D is uncertain. CDR1 is SGHVS and CDR2 is FQNEAQ in the germline V gene. Trimming stripped 3 bases from V and 2 bases from J, with 10 bases between. The CDR3 loop spans 14 amino acids. The CDR3 region has the DNA TGTGCCAGCAGCTTCGGAGACGGGAACTATGGCTACACCTTC. Translation: CASSFGDGNYGYTF.

This clonotype was recorded once. The chain recombines TRBV20-1 with TRBJ1-6; TRBD1 agrees at 9 bases. The CDR3 consists of 16 residues. Losses at the gene ends were 6 bases for V and 3 bases for J; bases not matched to a gene: 9. Germline CDR1 DFQATT, CDR2 SNEGSKA (reference sequence). The CDR3 DNA is TGCAGTGCCACTAACAGGGGGCGTAGCTATAATTCACCCCTCCACTTT. Its translation: CSATNRGRSYNSPLHF.

The J gene is TRBJ2-3, the V gene TRBV23-1; D is perhaps TRBD2 (6 bases). TRBV23-1 is an ORF; its function is uncertain. The CDR3 loop spans 10 amino acids. The CDR3 sequence is CRRETDTQYF. In nucleotides, the CDR3 is TGCCGCCGGGAGACAGATACGCAGTATTTT.

The CDR3 here is CSVRTMGWDIQYF. CDR3 sequence (DNA): TGCAGCGTTAGGACAATGGGTTGGGACATTCAGTACTTC. V is TRBV29-1 and J is TRBJ2-4; D may be TRBD1 (5 bases). The CDR3 loop spans 13 amino acids. V lost 5 bases and J 8 bases, leaving 16 bases between the germline ends. Germline V lookup: CDR1 SQVTM, CDR2 ANQGSEA.

This chain joins TRBV2 and TRBJ2-1, with D uncertain. The germline V gene has CDR1 SNHLY and CDR2 FYNNEI. The CDR3 is 14 residues long. V lost 3 bases and J 8 bases, leaving 14 bases between the germline ends. The DNA for the CDR3 is TGTGCCAGCAGTGATATGGCCAGCAGGCATGAGCAGTTCTTC. Its protein is CASSDMASRHEQFF.

The rearrangement uses TRBV19 and TRBJ1-4, with D uncertain. Germline V gene lookup returns CDR1 LNHDA and CDR2 SQIVND (reference sequence). The CDR3 sequence is 12 residues long. Trimming stripped 5 bases from V and 5 bases from J, with 6 bases between. The CDR3, as DNA: TGTGCCAGTAGTTTCGGGAATGAAAAACTGTTTTTT. Translating it yields CASSFGNEKLFF.

The rearrangement uses TRBV28 and TRBJ2-4; maybe TRBD1 (6 bases). The CDR3 sequence is 12 residues long. The V end lost 5 bases, the J end lost 6 bases, and 8 bases lay between the germline ends. From germline, CDR1 is MDHEN and CDR2 SYDVKM. CDR3 DNA sequence: TGTGCCAGCAGTCAGGGGATAAACATTCAGTACTTC. Translating it yields CASSQGINIQYF.

The V gene is TRBV4-3, the J gene TRBJ2-3; D ambiguous. CDR1 is LGHNA, CDR2 YSLEER, per germline. Between the trimmed V and J ends, which lost 1 base and 3 bases, there was a span of 11 bases. The CDR3 contains 15 residues. The CDR3 region has the DNA TGCGCCAGCAGCCAAGGGCCCCTTGGGACAGATACGCAGTATTTT. It translates to CASSQGPLGTDTQYF.

The chain combines TRBV30 with TRBJ2-1; 7 nucleotides match TRBD1. The CDR3 has 18 residues. Trimming took 3 bases from V and 2 from J; bases not matched to a gene: 16. The germline gives CDR1 GTSNPN, CDR2 SVGIG (reference sequence). In DNA, the CDR3 is TGTGCCTGGAGGAGGCAGGGACCACAGGGGTTGACCTACAATGAGCAGTTCTTC. Translated: CAWRRQGPQGLTYNEQFF.

V is TRBV7-6 and J is TRBJ2-2, with TRBD1 as a possible D gene (5 bases). Trimming shortened V by 2 bases and J by 7 bases, and 11 bases separated the two germline ends. Germline CDR1 reads SGHVS; CDR2 reads FNYEAQ. The CDR3 is made up of 14 amino acids. The CDR3 region has the DNA TGTGCCAGCAGCTTATCAGGGTCCAACGGGGAGCTGTTTTTT. This sequence encodes CASSLSGSNGELFF.

The chain couples TRBV24-1 to TRBJ2-2; 11 bases match TRBD2. This CDR3 contains 17 residues. Losses at the gene ends were 2 bases for V and 4 bases for J; bases not matched to a gene: 5. Germline V gene lookup returns CDR1 KGHDR and CDR2 SFDVKD. The CDR3 region is CATSDSGLAGLTGELFF. DNA for the CDR3: TGTGCCACCAGTGATTCCGGACTAGCGGGCCTCACCGGGGAGCTGTTTTTT.

This clonotype was recorded a few times. This rearrangement joins TRBV7-9 to TRBJ2-7; TRBD2 agrees at 8 bases. The junction had 4 bases not matched to a gene; V was cut back by 6 bases and J by 3 bases. The germline V gene has CDR1 SEHNR and CDR2 FQNEAQ (reference sequence). CDR3 size: 13 residues. The CDR3 protein is CASSYTSGYEQYF. In DNA, the CDR3 is TGTGCCAGCAGTTATACTAGCGGCTACGAGCAGTACTTC.

The rearrangement joins TRBV4-2 to TRBJ1-1, with D hard to call. The germline gives CDR1 LGHNA, CDR2 YNFKEQ. V was clipped by 0 bases and J by 1 base, with 15 bases between them. CDR3 length equals 17 residues. In DNA, the CDR3 is TGTGCCAGCAGCCAAGATATTCGGTCAGGAGAGAACACTGAAGCTTTCTTT. It translates to CASSQDIRSGENTEAFF.

The chain employs TRBV20-1 and TRBJ2-7; TRBD2 is a possible D gene (5 bases). The CDR3 sequence is 13 residues long. V dropped 3 bases and J dropped 5 bases, with 14 bases sitting between them. The V gene's germline CDR1 is DFQATT and CDR2 SNEGSKA (reference sequence). For the CDR3, the DNA is TGCAGTGCTAGCCCGGGAAGACCCCACGAGCAGTACTTC. Translating it yields CSASPGRPHEQYF.

V is TRBV11-3 and J is TRBJ2-7; maybe TRBD2 (6 bases). CDR3 length: 14 amino acids. Trimming pared 3 bases from V and 3 bases from J, leaving 12 bases between. The germline V gene encodes CDR1 SGHNT and CDR2 YENEEA. The CDR3 is CASSFASTSYEQYF. The CDR3, as DNA: TGTGCCAGCAGCTTTGCTTCGACTAGCTACGAGCAGTACTTC. Looking up the rest from reference TRBV11-3 and TRBJ2-7 gives the full variable domain: EAGVVQSPRYKIIEKKQPVAFWCNPISGHNTLYWYLQNLGQGPELLIRYENEEAVDDSQLPKDRFSAERLKGVDSTLKIQPAELGDSAVYLCASSFASTSYEQYFGPGTRLTVT.

V is TRBV10-3 and J is TRBJ2-7, with TRBD1 identical over 7 bases. CDR3 length: 16 residues. Germline V gene data show CDR1 as ENHRY and CDR2 as SYGVKD. Losses at the gene ends were 6 bases for V and 2 bases for J; bases not matched to a gene: 13. CDR3 bases: TGTGCCATCAGAGATCACCGACAGGGACCCACCTACGAGCAGTACTTC. Translation gives CAIRDHRQGPTYEQYF.